This is a list of T cell receptor beta chains from one sample in a study of blood T cell repertoires in COVID-19. The repertoire was sequenced with immunoSEQ multiplex PCR; TCRdb's copy has only in-frame clones and lacks some. The sample lists some 40,000 clones, approximately 92% occurring once. Sequenced sample: peripheral blood. The receptor set was obtained from a man aged 50 or older with COVID-19, enrolled during active disease. Each CDR3 is given with its conserved first and last residue. A D gene is named only where the DNA matches it firmly. Clone size appears in some rows only: once, few, many, or a class for an expanded clone.

J gene	D gene	V gene	clone size	CDR3 DNA	CDR3 protein
TRBJ1-3	NA	TRBV3-1/TRBV3-2	few	TGTGCCAGCAGCCTAGGGGCAGGGGCCCACTCTGGAAACACCATATATTTT	CASSLGAGAHSGNTIYF
TRBJ1-4	NA	TRBV6-2/TRBV6-3	NA	TGTGCCAGCAGTTACTCGATCTGGCCAGGGGCTGAAAAACTGTTTTTT	CASSYSIWPGAEKLFF
TRBJ2-1	TRBD2	TRBV27	NA	TGTGCCAGCAGCCTTAGCGGGAACTCCTACAATGAGCAGTTCTTC	CASSLSGNSYNEQFF
TRBJ2-5	TRBD2	TRBV11-2	NA	TGTGCCAGCAGCTTAGGCCTAGCGGGAGGCCACGAGACCCAGTACTTC	CASSLGLAGGHETQYF
TRBJ2-3	TRBD2	TRBV9	NA	TGTGCCAGCAGCGGATTAGCGGGAGGGAGTACGGATACGCAGTATTTT	CASSGLAGGSTDTQYF
TRBJ2-7	TRBD1	TRBV12-5	NA	TGTGCTAGTGGTTTGGTAAACCCGGGACAGGCCGTTAGACCAACCTACGAGCAGTACTTC	CASGLVNPGQAVRPTYEQYF
TRBJ2-3	TRBD1	TRBV27	NA	TGTGCCAGCAGTAAGAGGGGGCTATTCACAGATACGCAGTATTTT	CASSKRGLFTDTQYF
TRBJ1-2	NA	TRBV6-6	NA	TGTGCCAGCAGTTACTCGAGAGGAGAGGGCGGCTACACCTTC	CASSYSRGEGGYTF
TRBJ1-6	NA	TRBV6-5	NA	TGTGCCAGCAGTTTTAGGGGGTATAATTCACCCCTCCACTTT	CASSFRGYNSPLHF
TRBJ1-2	TRBD1	TRBV27	NA	TGTGCCAGCAGTCCCAGGGGGCGGGTGTATGGCTACACCTTC	CASSPRGRVYGYTF
TRBJ2-6	TRBD1	TRBV19	NA	TGTGCCAGTAGTTTCACAGGGGGCGCTGGGGCCAACGTCCTGACTTTC	CASSFTGGAGANVLTF
TRBJ1-4	NA	TRBV24-1	NA	TGTGCCACCCCCTTCAGGTTAACCGGACTTGAAAAACTGTTTTTT	CATPFRLTGLEKLFF
TRBJ1-2	TRBD1	TRBV28	NA	TGTGCCAGCAGTTTACCTCGGGGGACAGGGTATGGCTACACCTTC	CASSLPRGTGYGYTF
TRBJ1-2	NA	TRBV14	NA	TGTGCCAGCAGCCAATATACAGTCGAAGCCTATGGCTACACCTTC	CASSQYTVEAYGYTF
TRBJ1-1	NA	TRBV6-5	NA	TGTGCCAGCAGTATCCGGAACACTGAAGCTTTCTTT	CASSIRNTEAFF
TRBJ1-5	TRBD1	TRBV28	NA	TGTGCCAGCAGTACCCTCGAGGGGGCTTTACGATATGGCAATCAGCCCCAGCATTTT	CASSTLEGALRYGNQPQHF
TRBJ2-3	TRBD2	TRBV5-4	NA	TGTGCCAGCAGCTTGGGCGCGGGAGGGAGCACAGATACGCAGTATTTT	CASSLGAGGSTDTQYF
TRBJ2-1	NA	TRBV10-3	once	TGTGCCATCAAGGGCAGGGAGGCCCACAATGAGCAGTTCTTC	CAIKGREAHNEQFF
TRBJ2-1	TRBD2	TRBV7-8	NA	TGTGCCAGCAGCAAAACTAGCGGGACCCCCTACAATGAGCAGTTCTTC	CASSKTSGTPYNEQFF
TRBJ2-7	TRBD2	TRBV2	once	TGTGCCAGCAGTGAACAGACGCGACTAGCGGGATACGAGCAGTACTTC	CASSEQTRLAGYEQYF
TRBJ2-1	TRBD2	TRBV6-1	NA	TGTGCCAGCAGTGAAGCCCACTCTTATTCTAGCGGGAGGGCCTCTGAGCAGTTCTTC	CASSEAHSYSSGRASEQFF
TRBJ1-2	TRBD1	TRBV3-1/TRBV3-2	NA	TGTGCCAGCAGCCACGGGACAGGGGGCGGCTACACCTTC	CASSHGTGGGYTF
TRBJ1-2	NA	TRBV11-2	NA	TGTGCCAGCAGCCCGGGTAGGGGGACACGAGGGGGCTACACCTTC	CASSPGRGTRGGYTF
TRBJ1-6	NA	TRBV4-1	NA	TGCGCCAGCAGCCAAGAAGGGAGGTTGGGTAATTCACCCCTCCACTTT	CASSQEGRLGNSPLHF
TRBJ1-1	NA	TRBV10-3	NA	TGTGCCATCAGTGAGTCAGGGGGCACTGAAGCTTTCTTT	CAISESGGTEAFF
TRBJ2-7	TRBD2	TRBV4-1	NA	TGCGCCAGCAGCCAAAGTGGGGGGGCTAGCGGGGCCTACGAGCAGTACTTC	CASSQSGGASGAYEQYF
TRBJ2-1	TRBD2	TRBV6-4	NA	TGTGCCAGCAGTAAAACTAGCGCCTCCTACAATGAGCAGTTCTTC	CASSKTSASYNEQFF
TRBJ2-1	NA	TRBV10-3	NA	TGTGCCATCAAAGGCGGGGTCTACAATGAGCAGTTCTTC	CAIKGGVYNEQFF
TRBJ1-1	TRBD1	TRBV7-2	once	TGTGCCAGCAGGGCCCGGGCAGGGGGCACTGAAGCTTTCTTT	CASRARAGGTEAFF
TRBJ2-7	TRBD1	TRBV9	NA	TGTGCCAGCAGCGAACAGGGGGAGAACTACGAGCAGTACTTC	CASSEQGENYEQYF
TRBJ2-7	NA	TRBV5-5	NA	TGTGCCAGCAGCGGCGGGGCTCCCTACGAGCAGTACTTC	CASSGGAPYEQYF
TRBJ2-3	NA	TRBV7-9	NA	TGTGCCAGCAGTAGGGGGGGCAGCACAGATACGCAGTATTTT	CASSRGGSTDTQYF